Included here is one T cell receptor beta chain sequence, with context. The target of this receptor is not known. Nothing much larger sits one base from this clone, and base qualities are not available. The immunoSEQ Assay, a bias-controlled multiplex PCR, was used to amplify TCRbeta CDR3 regions from genomic DNA. Per the source publication's procedure: Nucleated cell counts per sample were estimated from amplification of reference gene primers within the assay. To quantify the absolute abundance of each unique TCRbeta CDR3 rearrangement, sequence reads were collapsed and filtered. For each sample, productive Simpson clonality was calculated as the square root of Simpson's diversity index across productive rearrangements. TCRdb mirrors the immuneACCESS table, restricted to in-frame sequences. Some clones are absent from its copies; in checked studies, under half trace to an unresolved V gene, and the reason for the others is unknown. The V and J calls and clone size come from that table; D and trimming were worked out from the DNA. In all, the sample holds about 52,000 clones, and about four fifths of those were seen once. The top ten clonotypes cover approximately 10% of the sample.

The data originate from a study of blood T cell repertoires in COVID-19 (dated by TCRdb to 2018 to 2021). Notes on the research overall: The collaborator samples originated in the United States, Italy and Spain and spanned the acute and convalescent phases of COVID-19. The material from the prospective study consisted of cDNA or gDNA derived from T cells, B-cell-depleted T cells, or PBMCs. Deeply sampled blood TCRbeta repertoires from subjects exposed to, actively infected with, or recovered from COVID-19 were included in the dataset. A freely available public database, intended as a resource for researchers studying the immune response to SARS-CoV-2, is where the repertoires were released. The samples were drawn from two sources: the first 160 participants of the ongoing ImmuneRACE study, and 1,200 or so subjects contributed by 6 global collaborators. Nearly every sample came with metadata listing a de-identified subject ID, COVID-19 status, age in years and sex. Where HLA class I and class II types were available, the types were taken from metadata supplied by the sample provider, not from assay-based typing. Broader findings and caveats from the paper: How much clinical and demographic metadata was included differed by source and by participant, and the metadata was provided uncurated.

In Seattle, one collaborating source enrolled patients while the infection was active and tracked those patients longitudinally over the course of disease. Whole blood was collected in K2EDTA tubes by collaborating institutions according to the institutions' own protocols. For TCRbeta analysis, collaborator samples were shipped as frozen whole blood, as isolated PBMCs, or as DNA extracted from either sample type. V lost 1 base and J lost 9 bases, and the count of bases not matched to a germline gene is 8. Spanning cysteine to phenylalanine, the CDR3 consists of 15 amino acids. Of all the DNA, just the CDR3 is kept, 45 bases in frame from base 1. The CDR1 and CDR2 encoded by the germline V gene are SGHAT and FQNNGV.

In this chain, TRBV11-2 is recombined with TRBJ2-1; 8 nucleotides in the junction match TRBD2. Source material: peripheral blood. The sequence came from a man older than 75 with COVID-19, enrolled during active disease. The bases read TGTGCCAGCAGCTTAGTTCGGGAGGGCCAGGGTGAGCAGTTCTTC. The translation is CASSLVREGQGEQFF. Beyond the CDR3, the reference TRBV11-2 and TRBJ2-1 genes provide the residues; the full variable domain reads: EAGVAQSPRYKIIEKRQSVAFWCNPISGHATLYWYQQILGQGPKLLIQFQNNGVVDDSQLPKDRFSAERLKGVDSTLKIQPAKLEDSAVYLCASSLVREGQGEQFFGPGTRLTVL.